This TCR beta chain was found in a study of technical replicates of blood from a few donors. TCRdb's copy holds only in-frame clones and misses some; the assay was immunoSEQ multiplex PCR. The sample yields tens of thousands of clones, roughly 94% seen once. V was shortened by 4 bases and J by 4 bases, with 8 bases between the two germline ends. Looked up from germline, CDR1 is MDHEN and CDR2 is SYDVKM. The length of the CDR3 is 12 residues. The chain employs TRBV28 and TRBJ2-7; D is unresolved. This clonotype was sampled from a human donor in good health. The sample comprised T cells isolated from PBMCs. The chain's CDR3 is CASSSSTYEQYF. CDR3 nucleotides: TGTGCCAGCAGTTCCTCGACATACGAGCAGTACTTC. Full variable domain (remainder filled in from reference TRBV28 and TRBJ2-7): DVKVTQSSRYLVKRTGEKVFLECVQDMDHENMFWYRQDPGLGLRLIYFSYDVKMKEKGDIPEGYSVSREKKERFSLILESASTNQTSMYLCASSSSTYEQYFGPGTRLTVT.